The clone carrying this T cell receptor beta chain was observed a few times. Its cognate antigen is unknown. This specimen comes from a study of vaccination effects on CD4 cells after COVID-19. At the level of the study: Samples that were drawn after vaccination came a median of 72 days after the second dose.

Before sequencing, viral peptide pools were used by the ViraFEST assay to expand antigen-specific CD4+ T cells. Following 10 days of culture, CD4+ T cells were isolated. Every participant took two doses of the BNT162b2 or mRNA-1273 vaccine. Only in-frame clones appear in the TCRdb table, and some are missing; sequencing was by immunoSEQ multiplex PCR. The table has 15,000 to 20,000 clones, roughly three quarters seen once. Germline V gene sequence: CDR1 LNHDA, CDR2 SQIVND (reference sequence). The CDR3 sequence is 16 residues long. The V and J ends lost 4 bases and 10 bases, in that order; junction bases with no gene match: 17.

The sequence was collected from a human donor who received a COVID-19 vaccine. The sample was CD4+ T cells from PBMCs cultured with HCoV-NL63 spike peptides, taken after COVID-19 vaccination. V usage is TRBV19 and J usage is TRBJ2-7; TRBD1 matches 9 bases. In nucleotides, the CDR3 is TGTGCCAGTAGTACCTACGGACAGGGGAAGGATACGTACCAGTACTTC. It yields the protein CASSTYGQGKDTYQYF.